The clone carrying this T cell receptor beta chain has just one count. Each CDR3 protein is one row after TCRdb ran MiXCR on the 5' RACE reads. Found here are over 50,000 distinct CDR3 sequences, approximately 23% of them singletons; the top ten hold roughly 3%. V dropped 7 bases and J dropped 3; count of bases not matched to a gene: 5. CDR1 is SEHNR and CDR2 is FQNEAQ in the germline V gene (reference sequence). CDR3 length: 13 amino acids. The sample was tumor-infiltrating naive CD4+ T cells sorted from the breast tumor. The subset: naive CD4+ T cells, CD4+CD45RA+CD25-. V is TRBV7-9 and J is TRBJ2-7, with TRBD1 matching 8 bases. The sequence derives from a female donor with breast cancer. CDR3 sequence: CASTWTGCYEQYF. In DNA form, the CDR3 reads TGTGCCAGCACCTGGACAGGGTGCTACGAGCAGTACTTC.